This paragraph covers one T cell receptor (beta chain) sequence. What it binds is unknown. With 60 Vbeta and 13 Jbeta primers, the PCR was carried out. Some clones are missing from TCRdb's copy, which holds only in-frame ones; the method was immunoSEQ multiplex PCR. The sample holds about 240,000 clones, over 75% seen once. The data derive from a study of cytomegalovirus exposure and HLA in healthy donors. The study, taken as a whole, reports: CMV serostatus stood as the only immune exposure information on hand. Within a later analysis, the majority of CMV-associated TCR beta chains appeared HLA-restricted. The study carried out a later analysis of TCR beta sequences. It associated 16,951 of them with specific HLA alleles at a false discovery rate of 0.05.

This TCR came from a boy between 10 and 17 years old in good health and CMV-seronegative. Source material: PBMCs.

The CDR3 loop reads CATSRDRVSGYTF. In DNA, the CDR3 is TGTGCCACCAGCCGGGACAGGGTAAGCGGCTACACCTTC. The chain couples TRBV15 to TRBJ1-2; 9 bases map to TRBD1. The junction had 6 bases not matched to a gene; V was cut back by 5 bases and J by 8 bases. Germline CDR1 is LNHNV and CDR2 is YYDKDF (reference sequence). The CDR3 consists of 13 residues.